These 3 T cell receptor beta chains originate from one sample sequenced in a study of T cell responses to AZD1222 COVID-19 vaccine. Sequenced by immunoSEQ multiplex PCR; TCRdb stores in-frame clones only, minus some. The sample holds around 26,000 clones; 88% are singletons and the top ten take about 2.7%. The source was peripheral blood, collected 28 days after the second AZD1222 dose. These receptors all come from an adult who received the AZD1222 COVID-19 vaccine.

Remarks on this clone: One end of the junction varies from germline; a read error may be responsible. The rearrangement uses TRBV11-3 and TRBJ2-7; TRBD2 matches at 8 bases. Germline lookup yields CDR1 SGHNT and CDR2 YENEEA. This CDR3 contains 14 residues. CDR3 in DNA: TGTGCCAGCAGCCGCGGGGGGAACTCCCACGAGCAGTACTTC. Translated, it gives CASSRGGNSHEQYF.

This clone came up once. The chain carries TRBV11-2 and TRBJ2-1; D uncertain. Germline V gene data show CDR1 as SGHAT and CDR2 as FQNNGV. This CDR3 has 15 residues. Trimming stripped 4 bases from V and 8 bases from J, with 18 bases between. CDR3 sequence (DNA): TGTGCCAGCAGCTCCCCACAAGGCCGCAGACATGAGCAGTTCTTC. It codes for CASSSPQGRRHEQFF.

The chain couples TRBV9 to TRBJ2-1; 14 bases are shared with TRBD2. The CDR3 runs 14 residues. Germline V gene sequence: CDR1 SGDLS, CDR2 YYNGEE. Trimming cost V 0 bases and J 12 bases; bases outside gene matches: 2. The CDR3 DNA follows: TGTGCCAGCAGCGTAGGAGGACTAGCGGGGGGGCAGTTCTTC. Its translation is CASSVGGLAGGQFF.